Shown below are 21 T cell receptor beta chains from a single sample sequenced in a study of T-cell reconstitution after alpha-beta-depleted transplantation in children. The TCRbeta library was prepared with unique molecular identifiers. A single record per CDR3 protein comes from TCRdb applying MiXCR to the PCR reads. In the table there are around 580,000 distinct CDR3 sequences, roughly a quarter of which are singletons. The sequencing used PBMCs, collected before TCRalphabeta/CD19-depleted stem cell transplant. The receptors come from a boy in the first two years of life with Wiskott-Aldrich syndrome, due to receive a stem cell transplant.

The rearrangement joins TRBV5-1 to TRBJ2-7; the D gene is possibly TRBD2 (6 bases). V lost 0 bases and J 5 bases, leaving 12 bases between the germline ends. Looked up from germline, CDR1 is SGHRS and CDR2 is YFSETQ. This CDR3 is 14 amino acids long. The CDR3 DNA reads TGCGCCAGCAGCTTGGAACTAGCTAGCGACGAGCAGTACTTC. The encoded protein is CASSLELASDEQYF.

The chain recombines TRBV12-3 or TRBV12-4 with TRBJ2-6, with D hard to call. V was clipped by 2 bases and J by 0 bases, with 8 bases between them. This CDR3 has 16 amino acids. The CDR3 spells CASSLIGRSGANVLTF. The CDR3 DNA follows: TGTGCCAGCAGTTTAATAGGGCGCTCTGGGGCCAACGTCCTGACTTTC.

V is TRBV7-6 and J is TRBJ2-7; 7 nucleotides align to TRBD1. With V trimmed by 5 bases and J by 4 bases, 8 bases remained unmatched. This CDR3 has 14 amino acids. CDR1 and CDR2 (germline): SGHVS, FNYEAQ. CDR3 in amino acids: CASSAPGTAYEQYF. CDR3 nucleotides: TGTGCCAGCAGCGCCCCCGGGACAGCGTACGAGCAGTACTTC.

This clonotype was seen a few times. This sequence joins TRBV27 and TRBJ2-3, with 9 positions matching TRBD1. Germline loops: CDR1 MNHEY, CDR2 SMNVEV (reference sequence). Trimming took 6 bases from V and 10 from J; bases not matched to a gene: 8. This CDR3 has 13 residues. CDR3 sequence: CASRQTRQGAQYF. In nucleotides, the CDR3 is TGTGCCAGCAGACAGACCCGACAGGGGGCGCAGTATTTT.

This clonotype was picked up a small number of times. V and J are TRBV5-1 and TRBJ2-5; 13 bases line up with TRBD2. With 4 bases clipped from V and 5 bases from J, the junction kept 5 bases outside the gene matches. Germline V CDR1 and CDR2: SGHRS, YFSETQ. The CDR3 covers 15 residues. Here the CDR3 reads CASSPGLAGVETQYF. The CDR3 DNA reads TGCGCCAGCAGCCCCGGACTAGCGGGAGTCGAGACCCAGTACTTC.

The table lists this clonotype with a count of one. The V call is TRBV15, the J call TRBJ2-1; 10 nucleotides agree with TRBD2. Germline lookup yields CDR1 LNHNV and CDR2 YYDKDF (reference sequence). This CDR3 is 17 amino acids long. V was pared by 3 bases and J by 4 bases, with 9 bases of the junction left unmatched. The CDR3 here is CATSRDLGLAAYNEQFF. In nucleotides, the CDR3 is TGTGCCACCAGCAGGGACCTCGGACTAGCGGCATACAATGAGCAGTTCTTC.

This clonotype was seen more than once but under ten times. The chain employs TRBV7-2 and TRBJ1-6; TRBD1 aligns across 7 bases. V was clipped by 5 bases and J by 1 base; unmatched bases: 2. In germline, CDR1 is SGHTA, CDR2 FQGNSA. CDR3 length: 15 amino acids. CDR3 protein: CASSPGGSYNSPLHF. For the CDR3, the DNA is TGTGCCAGCAGCCCAGGGGGGTCCTATAATTCACCCCTCCACTTT. Combining the CDR3 with reference TRBV7-2 and TRBJ1-6 gives the whole variable domain GAGVSQSPSNKVTEKGKDVELRCDPISGHTALYWYRQSLGQGLEFLIYFQGNSAPDKSGLPSDRFSAERTGGSVSTLTIQRTQQEDSAVYLCASSPGGSYNSPLHFGNGTRLTVT.

A few counts support this clonotype. J is TRBJ1-1 and V is TRBV20-1; a weak D match, TRBD1 (6 bases). The CDR3 has 11 residues. The germline V and J ends were trimmed by 5 bases and 10 bases, with 14 bases remaining between them. CDR1 is DFQATT, CDR2 SNEGSKA, per germline (reference sequence). The CDR3 loop reads CSAVRGAGAFF. CDR3 DNA: TGCAGTGCTGTCCGGGGGGCTGGAGCTTTCTTT.

The chain has TRBV12-3 or TRBV12-4 and TRBJ1-2; unclear D gene. The CDR3 is 16 amino acids. With 6 bases removed from V and 2 bases from J, the gap between germline ends came to 19 bases. For the CDR3, the DNA is TGTGCCAGCAGACTCAAGGGAGACCAACCCAACTATGGCTACACCTTC. Translated: CASRLKGDQPNYGYTF.

The rearrangement joins TRBV12-3 or TRBV12-4 to TRBJ2-1; D is uncertain. The CDR3 length is 12 residues. V gave up 6 bases and J gave up 7 bases, with 10 bases separating them. CDR3 in amino acids: CASRPTMNEQFF. The CDR3, as DNA: TGTGCCAGCAGACCTACTATGAATGAGCAGTTCTTC.

This clonotype was counted a single time. Written as DNA, the CDR3 is TGCAGTGCTAGGCCCACTAGCGGGTGGACCAAAAACATTCAGTACTTC. It specifies CSARPTSGWTKNIQYF. The genes are TRBV20-1 and TRBJ2-4; 9 bases map to TRBD2. The germline V gene has CDR1 DFQATT and CDR2 SNEGSKA (reference sequence). J lost 2 bases, V lost 3 bases, and 8 bases had no gene match. CDR3 length: 16 amino acids.

The chain uses TRBV7-6 and TRBJ2-1, with 12 bases identical to TRBD2. Germline V lookup: CDR1 SGHVS, CDR2 FNYEAQ. V dropped 0 bases and J dropped 9; count of bases not matched to a gene: 6. The CDR3 length is 16 residues. The CDR3 sequence: CASSLAGLAGSSEQFF. The CDR3 nucleotides read TGTGCCAGCAGCTTAGCGGGACTAGCGGGTTCTAGTGAGCAGTTCTTC.

There are a few counts of this clonotype. V is TRBV10-3 and J is TRBJ2-1; D assignment may be TRBD1 or TRBD2 (5 bases each). The CDR3 is 17 amino acids. V dropped 6 bases and J dropped 0 bases, with 18 bases sitting between them. Germline V lookup: CDR1 ENHRY, CDR2 SYGVKD. The chain's CDR3 is CAIRKSWGSNSYNEQFF. CDR3 nucleotides: TGTGCCATCAGGAAATCCTGGGGGTCCAACTCCTACAATGAGCAGTTCTTC.

This clonotype was counted only a few times. The chain links TRBV12-3 or TRBV12-4 to TRBJ1-2; 7 bases align to TRBD1. There are 16 residues in the CDR3. V was clipped by 7 bases and J by 4 bases; unmatched bases: 15. The CDR3 coding sequence is TGTGCCAGCACCCCAGGGGGGGCGAGTCAACGCTATGGCTACACCTTC. Its protein product is CASTPGGASQRYGYTF.

This clonotype was seen a few times. The chain carries TRBV5-1 and TRBJ2-3; D not resolved. V was cut by 5 bases and J by 2 bases, with 12 bases left in between. Germline V gives CDR1 SGHRS, CDR2 YFSETQ. CDR3 size: 14 residues. The CDR3: CASRARNPTDTQYF. DNA for the CDR3: TGCGCCAGCAGAGCACGGAACCCCACAGATACGCAGTATTTT.

This clonotype has at least ten counts. The chain links TRBV7-9 to TRBJ2-7, with 7 bases lining up with TRBD2. The CDR3 spans 14 residues. With V trimmed by 5 bases and J by 3 bases, 7 bases remained unmatched. CDR1 and CDR2 from the germline V gene are SEHNR and FQNEAQ (reference sequence). The CDR3 DNA follows: TGTGCCAGCAGCGCGACTAGCAGAGGCTACGAGCAGTACTTC. Its translation is CASSATSRGYEQYF.

There are a few counts of this clonotype. J is TRBJ2-7 and V is TRBV10-3; 7 bases line up with TRBD1. V dropped 6 bases and J dropped 4; count of bases not matched to a gene: 3. The germline V gene encodes CDR1 ENHRY and CDR2 SYGVKD. This CDR3 spans 12 amino acids. CDR3 loop: CAIRETGYEQYF. The CDR3 bases are TGTGCCATCAGGGAGACAGGGTACGAGCAGTACTTC.

This sequence joins TRBV20-1 and TRBJ2-7; weak D call: TRBD1 (6 bases). CDR1 is DFQATT and CDR2 is SNEGSKA in the germline V gene (reference sequence). V dropped 6 bases and J dropped 0 bases, with 15 bases sitting between them. The CDR3 contains 14 residues. The CDR3 nucleotides read TGCAGTGCCCCGAGACAGGCCAACTCCTACGAGCAGTACTTC. Its protein product is CSAPRQANSYEQYF.

This clonotype was detected only a few times. The rearrangement joins TRBV20-1 to TRBJ2-3, with D possibly TRBD2 on 6 matching bases. V lost 1 base to trimming and J lost 1 base, with 12 bases between them. CDR3 length equals 15 residues. CDR1 and CDR2 from the germline V gene are DFQATT and SNEGSKA (reference sequence). The CDR3 region has the DNA TGCAGTGCTAGAGGGGCGGCGGGACGCACAGATACGCAGTATTTT. Translation: CSARGAAGRTDTQYF.

The V call is TRBV5-1, the J call TRBJ2-1; perhaps TRBD2 as D (6 bases). The CDR3 spans 17 residues. CDR1 and CDR2 from the germline V gene are SGHRS and YFSETQ. V lost 2 bases and J lost 3, with 18 bases in between. The CDR3 sequence is CASSFGVGRLDYNEQFF. The CDR3 DNA is TGCGCCAGCAGCTTTGGGGTGGGGAGACTAGACTACAATGAGCAGTTCTTC.

The CDR3 protein is CSAQAGGSVSDTQYF. CDR3 bases: TGCAGTGCCCAGGCGGGAGGGAGTGTTTCAGATACGCAGTATTTT. This chain links TRBV20-1 with TRBJ2-3; TRBD2 matches 9 bases. Germline lookup yields CDR1 DFQATT and CDR2 SNEGSKA (reference sequence). V trimming: 6 bases; J trimming: 4 bases; junction bases outside the gene matches: 11. CDR3 size: 15 residues.